This T cell receptor beta chain was recorded in a study of blood T cell repertoires in COVID-19. Study at large: T cells, B-cell-depleted T cells, or PBMCs supplied cDNA or gDNA.

Per the study methods: Using reference gene primer amplification, nucleated cell counts were estimated. Profiled with immunoSEQ multiplex PCR; TCRdb holds only in-frame clones, not every one. The V and J calls and the clone size are those of that table, but D and trimming were determined from the DNA. The sample lists 270,000 or so clones; approximately 90% were seen once. The CDR3 is 20 amino acids. Material: PBMCs or T cells enriched from blood (not recorded which). The TCR originated in a young woman with acute COVID-19. This chain joins TRBV7-5 and TRBJ2-7; the table names TRBD2, a call not compared with the DNA. TRBV7-5 is a pseudogene locus. DNA for the CDR3: TGTGTCAGAGCATTGGCCTCTAGCGGGAGGCCGATAAGGAGCTCCTACGAGCAGTACTTC. Amino acids: CVRALASSGRPIRSSYEQYF.